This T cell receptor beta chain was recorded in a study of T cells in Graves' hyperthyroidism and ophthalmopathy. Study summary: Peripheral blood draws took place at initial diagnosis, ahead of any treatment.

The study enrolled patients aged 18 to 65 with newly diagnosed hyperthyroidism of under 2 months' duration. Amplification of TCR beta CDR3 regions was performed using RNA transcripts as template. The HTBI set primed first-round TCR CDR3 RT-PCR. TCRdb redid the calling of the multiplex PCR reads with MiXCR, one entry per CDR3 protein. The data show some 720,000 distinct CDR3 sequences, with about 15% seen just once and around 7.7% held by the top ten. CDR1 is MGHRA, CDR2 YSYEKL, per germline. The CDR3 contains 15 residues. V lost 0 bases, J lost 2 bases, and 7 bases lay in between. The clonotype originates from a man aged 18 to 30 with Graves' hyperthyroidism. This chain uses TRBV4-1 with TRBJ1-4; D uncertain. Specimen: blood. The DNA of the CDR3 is TGCGCCAGCAGCCAAGAGTCGGGGACTAATGAAAAACTGTTTTTT. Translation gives CASSQESGTNEKLFF.